The clone carrying this T cell receptor beta chain was seen many times. The antigen remains unidentified. Each TCR transcript was tagged with a 10-nucleotide random UMI during 5'RACE. Via MiXCR, TCRdb re-called the 5' RACE reads, giving one row per CDR3 protein. The table shows 55,000 to 75,000 distinct CDR3 sequences, with over 5% occurring only once. This specimen belongs to a study of neurological immune-mediated disorders. Study-wide points: TCR-beta repertoires seemed private in all groups, with no expanded CDR3 amino acid sequences shared. Any association between clinical or MRI features and the multiple sclerosis repertoire cluster was absent.

Germline CDR1 is SGHRS and CDR2 is YFSETQ. Unmatched junction bases numbered 13, after V lost 4 bases and J lost 7 bases. This CDR3 is 15 amino acids long. V usage is TRBV5-1 and J usage is TRBJ1-1; the match to TRBD1 covers 7 bases. This TCR came from a human donor with multiple sclerosis. The donor label of this sample is uncertain. Input material: PBMCs. In DNA, the CDR3 is TGCGCCAGCAGCGCAGGGAAGGGGGCCAGCTTTGAAGCTTTCTTT. It codes for CASSAGKGASFEAFF.